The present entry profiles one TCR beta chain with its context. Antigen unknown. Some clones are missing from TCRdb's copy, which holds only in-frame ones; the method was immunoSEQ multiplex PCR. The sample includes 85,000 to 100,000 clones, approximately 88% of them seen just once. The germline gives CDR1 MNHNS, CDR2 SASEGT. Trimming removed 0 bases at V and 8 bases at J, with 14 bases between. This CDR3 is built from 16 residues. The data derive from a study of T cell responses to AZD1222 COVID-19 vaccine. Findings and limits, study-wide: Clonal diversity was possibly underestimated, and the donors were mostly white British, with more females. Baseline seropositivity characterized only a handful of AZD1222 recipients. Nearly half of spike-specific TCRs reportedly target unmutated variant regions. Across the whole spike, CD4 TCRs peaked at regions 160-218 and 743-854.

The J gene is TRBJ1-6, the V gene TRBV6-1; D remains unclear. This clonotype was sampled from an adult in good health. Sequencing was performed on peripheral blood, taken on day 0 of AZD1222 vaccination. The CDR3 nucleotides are TGTGCCAGCAGTGAAGCGGACGGACTGCCCGATTCACCCCTCCACTTT. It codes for CASSEADGLPDSPLHF.